This T cell receptor (beta chain) was captured by sequencing in a study of cytomegalovirus exposure and HLA in healthy donors. Study background: As released early, the data held roughly 85 million unique TCRs from HLA-typed donors.

Study results and limitations: Previously analyzed data showed that most TCR beta V segments were productive at a frequency of about 87% or about 30%. Some V segments, including TRBV6-2 and TRBV6-3, were excluded as indistinguishable.

13 Jbeta primers and 60 Vbeta primers were used for the PCR. Assay: immunoSEQ multiplex PCR; the TCRdb copy retains only in-frame clones and omits some. The table shows some 120,000 clones, with under 80% occurring only once. Turning to this clone: Its target is not known.

V dropped 6 bases and J dropped 0 bases, with 14 bases sitting between them. The CDR3 loop spans 15 amino acids. The V gene's germline CDR1 is MNHEY and CDR2 SVGAGI. The specimen was PBMCs. This TCR was recovered from a man in his forties in good health and CMV-seropositive. The chain uses TRBV6-5 and TRBJ2-5; the D gene is possibly TRBD1 (6 bases). The CDR3 sequence is CASSSLRDNQETQYF. The CDR3, as DNA: TGTGCCAGCAGCTCCCTCCGGGACAACCAAGAGACCCAGTACTTC.